The next 28 T cell receptor beta chains were all read from a single sample in a study of CD8+CD57+ T cells in acquired aplastic anemia (dated by TCRdb to about 2018). TCRdb shows the sequencer as Illumina HiSeq 2000. TCR beta VDJ combination and CDR3 sequence profiling used genomic DNA as the template. The public reads were reanalyzed by TCRdb: fastp trimming at Q25, MiXCR alignment, in-frame beta chains only. Records with the same CDR3 protein are collapsed into one entry carrying the most frequent genes and DNA. This sample holds under 500,000 distinct CDR3 sequences; 25% to 40% were observed only once. Under 0.95% of the sample lies in the top ten. Flow cytometry had shown CD8+CD57+ cell expansion in the patients selected for sequencing. Sequenced sample: sorted CD4+, CD8+, or CD8+CD57+ T cells (not recorded which) from PBMCs. The receptors stem from a human donor with aplastic anemia.

Ten or more counts support this clonotype. The gene calls are TRBV7-3 and TRBJ1-1; D is uncertain. Trimming left V 2 bases short and J 3 bases short, with 4 bases between. Germline CDR1 is SGHTA and CDR2 is FQGTGA. The CDR3 has 12 residues. In DNA, the CDR3 is TGTGCCAGCAGCTTAGAGGACACTGAAGCTTTCTTT. It is translated as CASSLEDTEAFF.

This clonotype was observed at least ten times. The chain links TRBV19 to TRBJ1-1; TRBD1 might be the D (5 bases). This CDR3 comprises 14 residues. The V and J ends lost 5 bases and 2 bases respectively, with 12 bases between them. Germline CDR1 LNHDA, CDR2 SQIVND (reference sequence). The CDR3 region is CASSDRITNTEAFF. The DNA for the CDR3 is TGTGCCAGTAGTGACAGAATAACAAACACTGAAGCTTTCTTT.

This clonotype has just one count. This sequence joins TRBV25-1 and TRBJ2-2; possibly TRBD2 for D (5 bases). Germline CDR1 MGHDK, CDR2 SYGVNS. The length of the CDR3 is 16 residues. The CDR3 spells CASYVGLAGTTGELFF. Here the CDR3 DNA reads TGTGCTAGCTACGTCGGCCTAGCAGGTACCACCGGGGAGCTGTTTTTT.

This clonotype was counted many times. This rearrangement joins TRBV5-1 to TRBJ1-6, with unresolved D. Trimming took 0 bases from V and 1 from J, leaving 2 bases between them. CDR1 and CDR2 (germline): SGHRS, YFSETQ. The CDR3 spans 14 residues. DNA of the CDR3: TGCGCCAGCAGCTTGGCTTCCTATAATTCACCCCTCCACTTT. Protein sequence: CASSLASYNSPLHF.

The rearrangement links TRBV14 to TRBJ1-1; weak D call: TRBD1 (6 bases). Germline CDR1 SGHDN, CDR2 FVKESK. Between the trimmed V and J ends, which lost 1 base and 10 bases, there was a span of 16 bases. This CDR3 region has 14 residues. For the CDR3, the DNA is TGTGCCAGCAGCCAAGCGGGGGCCGCTGATACAGCTTTCTTT. It translates to CASSQAGAADTAFF.

The chain has TRBV5-5 and TRBJ1-1; D ambiguous. CDR3 size: 15 residues. V was trimmed by 1 base and J by 3 bases, leaving 13 bases between them. CDR1 is SGHKS, CDR2 YYEKEE, per germline (reference sequence). The CDR3 DNA sequence: TGTGCCAGCAGCTTGATTGTGGGCTCCCACACTGAAGCTTTCTTT. This translates into CASSLIVGSHTEAFF.

V usage is TRBV5-4 and J usage is TRBJ2-7; possible D gene TRBD1, 7 bases. Germline CDR1 is SGHNT and CDR2 is YYREEE (reference sequence). The CDR3 spans 15 residues. Trimming took off 1 base at V and 4 bases at J, with 15 bases between the two ends. The CDR3 spells CASSLSARGAYEQYF. CDR3 coding DNA: TGTGCCAGCAGCTTGTCCGCCAGGGGGGCGTACGAGCAGTACTTC.

The table lists this clonotype with a few counts. The chain carries TRBV5-4 and TRBJ1-5; tentatively, D is TRBD1 (5 bases). The CDR3 runs 15 residues. Per germline, CDR1 SGHNT and CDR2 YYREEE (reference sequence). The V gene lost 3 bases and the J gene lost 3 bases, with 13 bases spanning the gap. The CDR3 region is CASSSNPGNNQPQHF. The DNA for the CDR3 is TGTGCCAGCAGCTCCAACCCAGGGAACAATCAGCCCCAGCATTTT.

The table lists this clonotype with many counts. The chain has TRBV19 and TRBJ1-5, with 9 nucleotides matching TRBD1. Germline values: CDR1 LNHDA, CDR2 SQIVND (reference sequence). J gave up 3 bases and V 6 bases, and 12 bases lay outside the gene matches. The CDR3 sequence is 17 residues long. DNA of the CDR3: TGTGCCAGTAGCCTCAATACAAGACAGGGGGTCAATCAGCCCCAGCATTTT. This encodes CASSLNTRQGVNQPQHF.

At least ten counts were recorded for this clonotype. V and J are TRBV2 and TRBJ2-5, with D possibly matching TRBD1 (6 bases). The CDR3 is 14 amino acids. Trimming took off 9 bases at V and 3 bases at J, with 17 bases between the two ends. Germline V gene lookup returns CDR1 SNHLY and CDR2 FYNNEI. The CDR3 bases are TGTGCCAGATTAGGCACAGGGCGGGAAGAGACCCAGTACTTC. Amino acid sequence: CARLGTGREETQYF.

This clonotype turned up a few times. This chain links TRBV11-2 with TRBJ1-1; the D gene is possibly TRBD1 (6 bases). This CDR3 has 14 residues. V lost 3 bases, J lost 6 bases, and 14 bases lay in between. Germline V gene sequence: CDR1 SGHAT, CDR2 FQNNGV. The CDR3 loop reads CASSFYRAGAEAFF. The CDR3 nucleotides are TGTGCCAGCAGCTTTTACAGGGCCGGTGCTGAAGCTTTCTTT. Based on the CDR3 plus reference TRBV11-2 and TRBJ1-1, the full variable domain is EAGVAQSPRYKIIEKRQSVAFWCNPISGHATLYWYQQILGQGPKLLIQFQNNGVVDDSQLPKDRFSAERLKGVDSTLKIQPAKLEDSAVYLCASSFYRAGAEAFFGQGTRLTVV.

This clonotype occurred many times. J is TRBJ2-3 and V is TRBV10-3; 9 bases are shared with TRBD2. The CDR3 has 16 amino acids. With 6 bases clipped from V and 2 bases from J, the junction kept 9 bases outside the gene matches. Germline V gene sequence: CDR1 ENHRY, CDR2 SYGVKD. This CDR3 is CAISVLAGSHTDTQYF. As DNA, the CDR3 is TGTGCCATCAGCGTGCTAGCGGGATCCCACACAGATACGCAGTATTTT.

This clonotype was picked up many times. V and J are TRBV29-1 and TRBJ1-1; TRBD1 matches at 10 bases. The CDR3 runs to 13 residues. The V segment lost 4 bases and the J segment 11 bases; nucleotides outside the gene matches: 10. Germline V gene data show CDR1 as SQVTM and CDR2 as ANQGSEA. The CDR3 nucleotides are TGCAGCGTTGCGGGACAGGGGCCGGTTGGGGCTTTCTTT. It codes for CSVAGQGPVGAFF.

This clonotype was recorded many times. The genes are TRBV19 and TRBJ1-1, with D possibly TRBD1 on 5 matching bases. Germline CDR1 LNHDA, CDR2 SQIVND (reference sequence). The CDR3 is made up of 16 amino acids. Trimming stripped 0 bases from V and 3 bases from J, with 14 bases between. The CDR3 reads CASSIDEGRGDTEAFF. CDR3 DNA: TGTGCCAGTAGTATAGATGAGGGGCGCGGGGACACTGAAGCTTTCTTT.

This clonotype was seen a handful of times. The chain joins TRBV6-2 or TRBV6-3 to TRBJ1-1, with D perhaps TRBD1 (6 bases). The CDR3 contains 16 residues. Between the trimmed V and J ends, which lost 0 bases and 4 bases, there was a span of 15 bases. Germline CDR1 and CDR2: MNHEY and SVGEGT. The CDR3 coding sequence is TGTGCCAGCAGTTACTCGATGGGGGTCAGGGGCACTGAAGCTTTCTTT. Its translation is CASSYSMGVRGTEAFF.

To note about this clonotype: A much more abundant neighbour one base away suggests this may be a read error. V and J are TRBV5-8 and TRBJ1-2; 8 positions agree with TRBD1. The CDR3 spans 15 residues. Germline assignment: CDR1 SGHTS and CDR2 YDEGEE. CDR3 nucleotides: TGTGCCCGCAGCAACCCGGGACAGGACTTAAGGGGCTACACCTTC. Translating it yields CARSNPGQDLRGYTF. Together with reference TRBV5-8 and TRBJ1-2, the CDR3 gives the full variable domain: EAGVTQSPTHLIKTRGQQATLRCSPISGHTSVYWYQQALGLGLQFLLWYDEGEERNRGNFPPRFSGRQFPNYSSELNVNALELEDSALYLCARSNPGQDLRGYTFGSGTRLTVV.

This clonotype was found a few times. A clone one base away is much larger, so this may be a read error. The chain uses TRBV15 and TRBJ2-5; 10 bases map to TRBD2. The CDR3 runs 15 residues. Germline V gives CDR1 LNHNV, CDR2 YYDKDF (reference sequence). This chain's CDR3 is CATSTRLAGQEAQYF. For the CDR3, the DNA is TGTGCCACCAGCACCAGACTAGCGGGTCAAGAGGCCCAGTACTTC. Full variable domain (remainder filled in from reference TRBV15 and TRBJ2-5): DAMVIQNPRYQVTQFGKPVTLSCSQTLNHNVMYWYQQKSSQAPKLLFHYYDKDFNNEADTPDNFQSRRPNTSFCFLDIRSPGLGDTAMYLCATSTRLAGQEAQYFGPGTRLLVL.

A word on this clonotype: Relative to the germline gene, one junction end is altered; a read error may explain this. This chain joins TRBV5-1 and TRBJ2-3, with D perhaps matching TRBD2 (6 bases). The germline V gene has CDR1 SGHRS and CDR2 YFSETQ. This CDR3 region has 15 residues. The CDR3 spells CASQTGGIRTDAQYF. CDR3 bases: TGCGCCAGCCAAACAGGCGGGATTCGCACAGATGCGCAGTATTTT.

This rearrangement joins TRBV2 to TRBJ2-3, with unresolved D. The V gene lost 0 bases and the J gene lost 2 bases, with 6 bases spanning the gap. The CDR3 contains 14 residues. In germline, CDR1 is SNHLY, CDR2 FYNNEI. CDR3 protein: CASSEALATDTQYF. CDR3 DNA: TGTGCCAGCAGTGAAGCGCTTGCCACAGATACGCAGTATTTT.

This clonotype came up many times. This chain joins TRBV15 and TRBJ1-2; 8 nucleotides agree with TRBD1. The germline CDR1 and CDR2 sequences are LNHNV and YYDKDF (reference sequence). CDR3 size: 14 residues. Trimming at V came to 2 bases and at J to 6 bases, leaving 5 bases not matched to a gene. CDR3: CATSRSLTGDGYTF. CDR3 DNA sequence: TGTGCCACCAGCAGATCCCTGACAGGGGATGGCTACACCTTC.

There are many counts of this clonotype. CDR3 protein: CAISAIADHEQFF. In DNA form, the CDR3 reads TGTGCCATCAGTGCAATAGCGGACCATGAGCAGTTCTTC. The chain couples TRBV10-3 to TRBJ2-1, with D possibly TRBD2 on 6 matching bases. The V gene lost 4 bases and the J gene lost 8 bases, with 12 bases spanning the gap. This CDR3 has 13 residues. Germline V gene sequence: CDR1 ENHRY, CDR2 SYGVKD.

This clonotype was seen more than once but under ten times. The V call is TRBV6-2 or TRBV6-3, the J call TRBJ1-5; D is undetermined. V shed 0 bases and J shed 0 bases, with 12 bases lying between them. Germline CDR1 reads MNHEY; CDR2 reads SVGEGT. The CDR3 loop spans 17 amino acids. The CDR3 bases are TGTGCCAGCAGTTACTCGAGGCGGGCCGTTAGCAATCAGCCCCAGCATTTT. This translates into CASSYSRRAVSNQPQHF.

This clonotype was recorded a few times. The chain combines TRBV20-1 with TRBJ2-7; 14 bases map to TRBD2. Germline V lookup: CDR1 DFQATT, CDR2 SNEGSKA (reference sequence). CDR3 size: 14 residues. The V segment lost 5 bases and the J segment 6 bases; nucleotides outside the gene matches: 6. The CDR3, as DNA: TGCAGTGCTCTTGGGACTAGCGGGAGAACCGAGCAGTACTTC. Its translation: CSALGTSGRTEQYF.

This sequence joins TRBV6-1 and TRBJ2-1; TRBD2 is a possible D gene (6 bases). The V gene's germline CDR1 is MNHNS and CDR2 SASEGT. The V end was cut by 6 bases, the J end by 8 bases, with 23 bases between. The CDR3 consists of 16 residues. The CDR3, as DNA: TGTGCCAGCAGCCCTGCCTGGAGGGGACGTATGGATGAGCAGTTCTTC. Translating it yields CASSPAWRGRMDEQFF.

The CDR3 DNA is TGTGCCAGTAGTGGGGGACGGTCTGGGGGCTACACCTTC. Its translation: CASSGGRSGGYTF. The chain couples TRBV19 to TRBJ1-2; a possible D gene is TRBD1 (5 bases). CDR3 length equals 13 residues. V was cut by 5 bases and J by 8 bases, with 15 bases left in between. CDR1 and CDR2 (germline): LNHDA, SQIVND (reference sequence).

The rearrangement joins TRBV11-3 to TRBJ1-1; possibly TRBD1 for D (5 bases). CDR3 length equals 14 residues. The germline V gene encodes CDR1 SGHNT and CDR2 YENEEA. The ends were cut back, 5 bases at V and 5 bases at J, with 15 bases in the middle. CDR3 nucleotides: TGTGCCAGCAGCAGCCTTCGGGGGGTTACTGAAGCTTTCTTT. Its protein product is CASSSLRGVTEAFF. The full variable domain, completed using reference TRBV11-3 and TRBJ1-1, is EAGVVQSPRYKIIEKKQPVAFWCNPISGHNTLYWYLQNLGQGPELLIRYENEEAVDDSQLPKDRFSAERLKGVDSTLKIQPAELGDSAVYLCASSSLRGVTEAFFGQGTRLTVV.

This chain uses TRBV3-1 with TRBJ1-2; D not resolved. V lost 5 bases, J lost 5 bases, and 9 bases lay in between. Germline assignment: CDR1 LGHDT and CDR2 YNNKEL (reference sequence). CDR3 size: 12 residues. CDR3 in DNA: TGTGCCAGCAGCACCCGGGCATATGGCTACACCTTC. It codes for CASSTRAYGYTF.

This clonotype was seen a handful of times. This chain joins TRBV5-1 and TRBJ1-2, with TRBD1 matching over 7 bases. Germline loops: CDR1 SGHRS, CDR2 YFSETQ. Trimming took 5 bases from V and 5 from J; bases not matched to a gene: 12. This CDR3 has 15 amino acids. For the CDR3, the DNA is TGCGCCAGCAGATCTTCCAGGCAGGGGGGTTATGGCTACACCTTC. It encodes CASRSSRQGGYGYTF. The whole variable domain, filled in from reference TRBV5-1 and TRBJ1-2, reads KAGVTQTPRYLIKTRGQQVTLSCSPISGHRSVSWYQQTPGQGLQFLFEYFSETQRNKGNFPGRFSGRQFSNSRSEMNVSTLELGDSALYLCASRSSRQGGYGYTFGSGTRLTVV.